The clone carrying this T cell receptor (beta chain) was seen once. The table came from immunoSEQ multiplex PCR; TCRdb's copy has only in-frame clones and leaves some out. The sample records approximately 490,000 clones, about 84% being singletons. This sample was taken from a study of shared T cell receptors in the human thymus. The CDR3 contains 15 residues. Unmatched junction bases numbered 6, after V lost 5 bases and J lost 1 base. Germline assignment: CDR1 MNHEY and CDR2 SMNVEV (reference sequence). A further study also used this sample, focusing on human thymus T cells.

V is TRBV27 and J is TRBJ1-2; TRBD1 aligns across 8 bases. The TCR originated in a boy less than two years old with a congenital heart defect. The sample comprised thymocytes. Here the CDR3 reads CASSPGQGFNYGYTF. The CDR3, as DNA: TGTGCCAGCAGTCCAGGACAGGGTTTTAACTATGGCTACACCTTC.